This T cell receptor beta chain was identified in a study of T cell responses to AZD1222 COVID-19 vaccine. Some clones are missing from TCRdb's copy, which holds only in-frame ones; the method was immunoSEQ multiplex PCR. The table includes about 180,000 clones, around 90% detected once. The germline V gene has CDR1 LGHNT and CDR2 FRNRAP. The length of the CDR3 is 14 residues. V was pared by 7 bases and J by 8 bases, with 10 bases of the junction left unmatched. The sample here was peripheral blood, taken 28 days after the second AZD1222 dose. The receptor was isolated from an adult who received the AZD1222 COVID-19 vaccine. The rearrangement joins TRBV12-5 to TRBJ2-1, with 8 bases fitting TRBD2. The CDR3 DNA sequence: TGTGCTAGTGCCTCGAGCGGGGGCAGGGATGAGCAGTTCTTC. It yields the protein CASASSGGRDEQFF.